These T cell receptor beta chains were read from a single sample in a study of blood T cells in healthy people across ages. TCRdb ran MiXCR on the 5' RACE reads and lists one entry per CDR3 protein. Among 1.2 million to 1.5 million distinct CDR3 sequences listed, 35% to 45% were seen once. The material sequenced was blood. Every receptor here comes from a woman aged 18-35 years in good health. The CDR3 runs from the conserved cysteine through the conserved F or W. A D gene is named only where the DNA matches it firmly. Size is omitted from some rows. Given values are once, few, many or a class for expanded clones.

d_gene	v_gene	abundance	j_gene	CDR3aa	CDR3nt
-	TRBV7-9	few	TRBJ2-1	CASRAIAQENEQFF	TGTGCCAGCAGGGCGATTGCACAGGAAAATGAGCAGTTCTTC
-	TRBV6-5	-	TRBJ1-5	CASSPQGGSNKPQHF	TGTGCCAGCAGTCCACAGGGCGGGAGCAATAAGCCCCAGCATTTT
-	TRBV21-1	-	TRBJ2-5	CASSTWDRGGPQETQYF	TGTGCCAGCAGCACATGGGACAGGGGCGGCCCGCAAGAGACCCAGTACTTC
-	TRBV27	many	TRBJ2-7	CAQGISYEQYF	TGTGCCCAGGGCATCTCCTACGAGCAGTACTTC
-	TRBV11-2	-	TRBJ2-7	CASSLIGGTPYEQYF	TGTGCCAGCAGCTTAATAGGAGGGACTCCCTACGAGCAGTACTTC
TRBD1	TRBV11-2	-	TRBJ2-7	CASSLAGTGYYEQYF	TGTGCCAGCAGCTTGGCCGGGACAGGGTACTACGAGCAGTACTTC
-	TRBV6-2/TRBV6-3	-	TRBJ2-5	CASSRGTSMFFETQYF	TGTGCCAGCAGTCGGGGGACTTCTATGTTTTTTGAGACCCAGTACTTC
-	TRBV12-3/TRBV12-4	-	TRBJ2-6	CASSPPRVAGANVLTF	TGTGCCAGCAGTCCCCCGAGGGTCGCTGGGGCCAACGTCCTGACTTTC
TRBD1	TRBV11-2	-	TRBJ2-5	CASSRGQDQETQYF	TGTGCCAGCAGCCGAGGACAGGACCAAGAGACCCAGTACTTC
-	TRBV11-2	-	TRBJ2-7	CASRPTGTTVHEQYF	TGTGCCAGCAGACCTACCGGGACGACAGTCCACGAGCAGTACTTC
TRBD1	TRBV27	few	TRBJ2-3	CATARDRGTDTQYF	TGTGCCACCGCCCGGGACAGGGGCACAGATACGCAGTATTTT
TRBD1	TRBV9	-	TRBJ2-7	CASSIDNRGDEQYF	TGTGCCAGCAGCATAGATAACAGGGGAGACGAGCAGTACTTC
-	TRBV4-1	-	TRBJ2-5	CASSQEGSGQETQYF	TGCGCCAGCAGCCAAGAGGGATCTGGGCAAGAGACCCAGTACTTC
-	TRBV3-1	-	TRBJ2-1	CASALLQETQFF	TGTGCCAGCGCCCTACTCCAAGAGACCCAGTTCTTC
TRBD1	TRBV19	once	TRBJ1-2	CASSIRINIGTGTYGYTF	TGTGCCAGTAGTATTAGAATCAACATCGGGACAGGGACCTATGGCTACACCTTC
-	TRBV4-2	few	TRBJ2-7	CASSQDLSGSYNEQYF	TGTGCCAGCAGCCAAGATCTAAGCGGCTCCTACAATGAGCAGTACTTC
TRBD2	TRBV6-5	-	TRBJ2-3	CASSLAGGPKDTQYF	TGTGCCAGCAGTTTAGCGGGAGGGCCAAAAGATACGCAGTATTTT
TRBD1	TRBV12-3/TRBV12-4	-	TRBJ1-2	CASSSAGQGGLYGYTF	TGTGCCAGCAGTTCAGCGGGACAGGGCGGACTTTATGGCTACACCTTC
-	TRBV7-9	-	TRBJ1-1	CASSRSAGVNTEAFF	TGTGCCAGCAGCCGGTCGGCAGGGGTAAACACTGAAGCTTTCTTT
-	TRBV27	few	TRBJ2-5	CASNPTGGGETQYF	TGTGCCAGCAACCCAACAGGGGGAGGGGAGACCCAGTACTTC
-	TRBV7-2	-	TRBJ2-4	CASSPPADLGIQYF	TGTGCCAGCAGCCCTCCGGCCGACCTAGGCATTCAGTACTTC
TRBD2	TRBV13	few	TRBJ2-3	CASSPAGTSGKSDTQYF	TGTGCCAGCAGCCCAGCCGGGACTAGCGGGAAATCAGATACGCAGTATTTT
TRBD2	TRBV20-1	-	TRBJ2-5	CSAILAGGPLLQETQYF	TGCAGTGCTATCTTAGCGGGGGGGCCCCTACTCCAAGAGACCCAGTACTTC
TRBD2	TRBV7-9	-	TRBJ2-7	CTSSGTRGVYEQYF	TGTACCAGCAGCGGGACTAGAGGTGTCTACGAGCAGTACTTC
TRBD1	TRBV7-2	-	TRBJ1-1	CASSLEGGEESAFF	TGTGCCAGCAGCTTAGAAGGGGGCGAGGAGTCAGCTTTCTTT
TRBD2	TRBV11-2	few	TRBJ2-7	CASSPVGREYNEQYF	TGTGCCAGCAGCCCCGTAGGGCGGGAGTACAATGAGCAGTACTTC
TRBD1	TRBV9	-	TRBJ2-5	CASSPGQGKTQYF	TGTGCCAGCAGCCCCGGACAGGGGAAGACCCAGTACTTC
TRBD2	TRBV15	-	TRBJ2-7	CATLRPGGSYEQYF	TGTGCCACCCTCCGGCCGGGGGGCTCCTACGAGCAGTACTTC